This T cell receptor (beta chain) was sequenced in a study of blood T cell repertoires in COVID-19. Study-wide background: The United States, Italy and Spain were the sources of the acute and convalescent COVID-19 samples. T cells, B-cell-depleted T cells, or PBMCs supplied cDNA or gDNA.

V was cut by 6 bases and J by 1 base, with 18 bases left in between. The CDR3 sequence is 15 residues long. Germline CDR1 reads SQVTM; CDR2 reads ANQGSEA. In the original workflow: Using reference gene primer amplification, nucleated cell counts were estimated. Generated by immunoSEQ multiplex PCR, the TCRdb table keeps only in-frame clones and is missing some. D and trimming were read from the DNA, whereas the V and J calls and clone size are those reported in that table. This repertoire shows about 88,000 clones, 75% to 90% found once; its top ten account for roughly 15%. Sample: peripheral blood. This chain joins TRBV29-1 and TRBJ1-2, with D perhaps TRBD1 (5 bases). The sequence was collected from a male donor with acute or convalescent COVID-19. CDR3 in DNA: TGCAGCGTCCAACCTGTAGGGGTGATTAACTATGGCTACACCTTC. This translates into CSVQPVGVINYGYTF.